This TCR beta chain was observed in a study of blood T cell repertoires in COVID-19. J was trimmed by 2 bases and V by 0 bases; bases with no gene match: 0. Germline CDR1 MNHEY, CDR2 SVGAGI. CDR3 size: 16 residues. The repertoire was sequenced with immunoSEQ multiplex PCR; TCRdb's copy has only in-frame clones and lacks some. The profile shows 160,000 or so clones, 83% of them singletons. The J gene is TRBJ2-7, the V gene TRBV6-5, with 14 bases that match TRBD2. The clonotype originates from a human donor in a cohort sampled during active COVID-19. The sample comprised peripheral blood. CDR3 sequence: CASSYSTSGGAYEQYF. The CDR3 coding sequence is TGTGCCAGCAGTTACTCGACTAGCGGGGGGGCCTACGAGCAGTACTTC.